This entry describes one T cell receptor beta chain. Its antigen is unidentified. This specimen belongs to a study of cytomegalovirus exposure and HLA in healthy donors. Study findings and constraints: Altogether, some 160 TCR beta chains were recorded as cytomegalovirus-associated. The majority of TCR sequences were rare, yet some public TCRs appeared in many donors. In vitro checks showed that a few CMV-associated chains really do target CMV antigens. High sensitivity and specificity were reportedly achieved when the classifier diagnosed cytomegalovirus status.

Generated by immunoSEQ multiplex PCR, the TCRdb table keeps only in-frame clones and is missing some. The sample lists some 110,000 clones, about nine tenths occurring once. Germline lookup yields CDR1 SNHLY and CDR2 FYNNEI. J lost 2 bases, V lost 8 bases, and 2 bases had no gene match. The CDR3 covers 13 residues. This sequence joins TRBV2 and TRBJ2-5; 10 positions agree with TRBD2. This TCR was recovered from a woman under 30 in good health and CMV-seropositive. The specimen sequenced was PBMCs. CDR3 amino acids: CASWTSGQETQYF. Here the CDR3 DNA reads TGTGCCAGCTGGACTAGCGGACAAGAGACCCAGTACTTC.